This T cell receptor beta chain was profiled in a study of T cells after yellow fever vaccination. Turning to the study itself: In the case of low-cell-number fractions, SMART-Seq v4 Ultra Low Input was used for preparation.

Study-level findings and limits: Some clonotypes, a small share, were shared between CD4 and CD8 compartments. Repertoires sorted by FACS could include abundant clonotypes that are contaminants from the bulk population.

It was through 5'RACE template switching that TCR cDNA was made, with a universal primer site and UMIs added. TCRdb processed the 5' RACE reads anew with MiXCR; each CDR3 protein has one entry. This table has 500,000 to 650,000 distinct CDR3 sequences, roughly a sixth appearing once. The CDR3 has 13 amino acids. Trimming shortened V by 6 bases and J by 10 bases, and 18 bases separated the two germline ends. CDR1 is DFQATT, CDR2 SNEGSKA, per germline (reference sequence). Comments on this clonotype: Its antigen is unknown.

The clonotype was recovered from a man aged 18 to 30 who received the YFV17D yellow fever vaccine. This rearrangement joins TRBV20-1 to TRBJ1-4; weak D call: TRBD1 (5 bases). Specimen: PBMCs, collected roughly 5 days after the first yellow fever vaccination. Here the CDR3 DNA reads TGCAGTGCCCCTTCGAGGGGATTCGGAAAACTGTTTTTT. It is translated as CSAPSRGFGKLFF.